This T cell receptor (beta chain) emerged from a study of lymphopenia after photon versus proton radiotherapy. General observations from the study: Oligoclonal CD8+ Temra expansion after nadir drove photon patients' diversity drop.

This clone was seen once. Antigen specificity is unknown. Clones were sequenced by immunoSEQ multiplex PCR, and TCRdb holds only the in-frame ones, with some missing. This sample has 40,000 or so clones, with 85% found just once. The V gene lost 3 bases and the J gene lost 0 bases, with 1 base spanning the gap. Germline CDR1 is GTSNPN and CDR2 is SVGIG (reference sequence). This CDR3 is 11 amino acids long. This TCR was sampled from a man in his forties with gastric cancer. Sequencing was performed on peripheral blood, taken from a patient treated with photon-based radiotherapy. This chain uses TRBV30 with TRBJ2-3; no clear D. CDR3 amino acids: CAWSSTDTQYF. CDR3 coding DNA: TGTGCCTGGAGCAGCACAGATACGCAGTATTTT.